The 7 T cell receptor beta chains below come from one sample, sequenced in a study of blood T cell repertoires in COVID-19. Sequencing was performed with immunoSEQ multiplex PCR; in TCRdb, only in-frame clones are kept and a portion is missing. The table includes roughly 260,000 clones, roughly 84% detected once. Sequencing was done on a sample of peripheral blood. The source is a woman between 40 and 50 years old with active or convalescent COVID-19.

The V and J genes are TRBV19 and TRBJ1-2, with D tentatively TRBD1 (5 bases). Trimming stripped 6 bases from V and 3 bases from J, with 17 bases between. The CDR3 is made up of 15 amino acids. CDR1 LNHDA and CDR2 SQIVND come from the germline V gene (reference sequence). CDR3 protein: CASRSGRGRDYGYTF. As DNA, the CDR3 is TGTGCCAGTAGATCGGGGAGGGGCCGCGACTATGGCTACACCTTC.

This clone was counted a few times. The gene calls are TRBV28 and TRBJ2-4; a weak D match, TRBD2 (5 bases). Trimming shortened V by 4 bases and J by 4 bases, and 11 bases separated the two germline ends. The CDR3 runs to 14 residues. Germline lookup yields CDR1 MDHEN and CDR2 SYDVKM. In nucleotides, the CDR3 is TGTGCCAGCAGTTCACGAAGAGGGAAAAACATTCAGTACTTC. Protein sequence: CASSSRRGKNIQYF.

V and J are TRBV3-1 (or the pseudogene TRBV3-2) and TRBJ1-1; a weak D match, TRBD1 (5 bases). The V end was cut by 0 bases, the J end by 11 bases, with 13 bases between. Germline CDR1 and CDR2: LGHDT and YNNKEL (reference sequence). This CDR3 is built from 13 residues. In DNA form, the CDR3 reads TGTGCCAGCAGCCAAGATAGGGCAGGGATCGCTTTCTTT. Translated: CASSQDRAGIAFF.

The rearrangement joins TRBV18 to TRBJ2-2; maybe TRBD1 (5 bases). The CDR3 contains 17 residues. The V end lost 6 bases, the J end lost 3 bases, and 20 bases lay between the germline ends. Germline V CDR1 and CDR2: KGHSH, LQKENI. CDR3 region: CASSPYSGRLDTGELFF. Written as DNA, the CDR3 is TGTGCCAGCTCGCCGTATTCAGGGCGGTTGGACACCGGGGAGCTGTTTTTT.

The CDR3 DNA reads TGTGCCTGGAGTACATCAAGGACTAACACCATATATTTT. Its protein product is CAWSTSRTNTIYF. The chain employs TRBV30 and TRBJ1-3; D gene ambiguous. The CDR3 sequence is 13 residues long. Trimming removed 2 bases from V and 7 bases from J, with 12 bases in between. From germline, CDR1 is GTSNPN and CDR2 SVGIG (reference sequence).

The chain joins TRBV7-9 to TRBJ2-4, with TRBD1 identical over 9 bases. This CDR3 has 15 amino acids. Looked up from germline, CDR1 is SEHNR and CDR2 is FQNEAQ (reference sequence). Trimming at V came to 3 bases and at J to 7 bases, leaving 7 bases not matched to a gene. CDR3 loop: CASSLEGTGLNIQYF. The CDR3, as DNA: TGTGCCAGCAGCTTGGAAGGGACAGGGCTCAACATTCAGTACTTC.

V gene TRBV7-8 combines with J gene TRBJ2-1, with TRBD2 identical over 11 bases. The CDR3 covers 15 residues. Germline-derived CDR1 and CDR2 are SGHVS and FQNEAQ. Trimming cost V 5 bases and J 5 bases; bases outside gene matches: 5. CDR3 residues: CASSRRLAGNNEQFF. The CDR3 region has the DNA TGTGCCAGCAGCCGCCGACTAGCGGGGAACAATGAGCAGTTCTTC.